This T cell receptor (beta chain) was recovered during a study of T-cell reconstitution after alpha-beta-depleted transplantation in children. Unique molecular identifiers tagged the TCRbeta library. TCRdb passed the PCR reads through MiXCR, listing each CDR3 protein once. The data contain about 200,000 distinct CDR3 sequences, roughly 15% of them seen just once; the ten biggest clones take up about 13%. This CDR3 has 12 amino acids. Germline lookup yields CDR1 ENHRY and CDR2 SYGVKD. V lost 4 bases and J 7 bases, leaving 11 bases between the germline ends. This clonotype was detected many times. The J gene is TRBJ2-7, the V gene TRBV10-3; D is unclear. The TCR originated in a human donor who donated a stem cell graft to a child with acute lymphoblastic leukemia. Material: PBMCs from the stem cell graft donor, obtained from the stem cell graft. The CDR3 protein is CAISGVSEEQYF. The CDR3 DNA reads as TGTGCCATCAGTGGAGTGAGTGAGGAGCAGTACTTC.